This TCR beta chain appears in the sequencing data of a study of blood T cell repertoires in COVID-19. Study details: The United States, Italy and Spain were the sources of the acute and convalescent COVID-19 samples. T cells, B-cell-depleted T cells, or PBMCs provided the cDNA or gDNA that served as material.

Original processing notes: By means of reference gene primer amplification, nucleated cell counts were estimated. This table comes from immunoSEQ multiplex PCR, and its TCRdb copy is limited to in-frame clones, with some not included. V, J and clone size are taken as reported in that table, and D and trimming were inferred from the DNA itself. Of under 55,000 clones listed, approximately 88% are singletons. Sequences were obtained from peripheral blood. This sequence was found in a human donor in a cohort sampled during active COVID-19.

CDR3 region: CASSTQGSEQYF. CDR3 bases: TGTGCCAGTAGTACGCAGGGAAGCGAGCAGTACTTC. The chain uses TRBV19 and TRBJ2-7; TRBD1 is a possible D gene (5 bases). CDR3 size: 12 residues. The V gene lost 4 bases and the J gene lost 6 bases, with 10 bases spanning the gap. Germline V gene sequence: CDR1 LNHDA, CDR2 SQIVND (reference sequence).